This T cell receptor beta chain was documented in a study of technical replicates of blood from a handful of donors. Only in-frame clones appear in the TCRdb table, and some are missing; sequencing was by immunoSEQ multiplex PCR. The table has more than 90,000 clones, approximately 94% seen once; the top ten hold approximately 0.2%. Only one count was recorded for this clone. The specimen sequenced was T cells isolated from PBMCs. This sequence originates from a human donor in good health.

CDR3 protein: CASSYRELDEQYF. DNA for the CDR3: TGTGCCAGCAGTTACCGAGAGCTAGACGAGCAGTACTTC. The J gene is TRBJ2-7, the V gene TRBV6-6; D remains ambiguous. V gave up 2 bases and J gave up 5 bases, with 10 bases separating them. Germline loops: CDR1 MNHNY, CDR2 SVGAGI (reference sequence). The CDR3 extends over 13 amino acids.